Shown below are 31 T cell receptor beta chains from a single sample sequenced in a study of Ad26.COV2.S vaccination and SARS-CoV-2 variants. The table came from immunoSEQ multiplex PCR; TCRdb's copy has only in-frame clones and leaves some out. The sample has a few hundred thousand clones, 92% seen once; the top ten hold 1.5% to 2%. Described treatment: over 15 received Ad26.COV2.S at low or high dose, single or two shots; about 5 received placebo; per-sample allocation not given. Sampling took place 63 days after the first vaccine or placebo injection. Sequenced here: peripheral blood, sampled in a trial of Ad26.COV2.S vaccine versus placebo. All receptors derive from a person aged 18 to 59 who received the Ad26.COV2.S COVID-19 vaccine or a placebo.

CDR3: CASSPSSFTPLTEAFF. In nucleotides, the CDR3 is TGTGCCAGCTCACCGTCCTCGTTTACACCCCTGACTGAAGCTTTCTTT. The chain has TRBV18 and TRBJ1-1; D call uncertain. Germline CDR1 KGHSH, CDR2 LQKENI. The CDR3 runs to 16 residues. Trimming removed 3 bases at V and 5 bases at J, with 19 bases between. Full variable domain (outside the CDR3, taken from reference TRBV18 and TRBJ1-1): NAGVMQNPRHLVRRRGQEARLRCSPMKGHSHVYWYRQLPEEGLKFMVYLQKENIIDESGMPKERFSAEFPKEGPSILRIQQVVRGDSAAYFCASSPSSFTPLTEAFFGQGTRLTVV.

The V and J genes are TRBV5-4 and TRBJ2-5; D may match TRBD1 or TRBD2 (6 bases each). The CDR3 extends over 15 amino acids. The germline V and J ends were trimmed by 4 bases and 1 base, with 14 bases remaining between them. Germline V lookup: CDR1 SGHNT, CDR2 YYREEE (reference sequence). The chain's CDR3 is CASSPMSGAQETQYF. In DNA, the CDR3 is TGTGCCAGCAGCCCTATGTCGGGGGCCCAAGAGACCCAGTACTTC.

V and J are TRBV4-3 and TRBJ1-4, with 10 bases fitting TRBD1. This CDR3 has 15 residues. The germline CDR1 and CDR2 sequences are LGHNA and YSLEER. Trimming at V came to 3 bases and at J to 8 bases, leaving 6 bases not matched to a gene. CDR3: CASSHKGQGNEKLFF. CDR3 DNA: TGCGCCAGCAGCCACAAGGGACAGGGGAACGAAAAACTGTTTTTT.

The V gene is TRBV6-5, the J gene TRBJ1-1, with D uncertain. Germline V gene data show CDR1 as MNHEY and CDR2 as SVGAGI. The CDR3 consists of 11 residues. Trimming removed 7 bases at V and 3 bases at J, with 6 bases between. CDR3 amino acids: CASNGYTEAFF. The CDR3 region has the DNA TGTGCCAGCAATGGTTACACTGAAGCTTTCTTT.

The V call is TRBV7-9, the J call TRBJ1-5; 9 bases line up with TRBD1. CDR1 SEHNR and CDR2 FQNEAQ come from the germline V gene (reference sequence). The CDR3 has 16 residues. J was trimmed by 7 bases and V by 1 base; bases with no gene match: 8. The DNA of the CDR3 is TGTGCCAGCAGCTTAGGACCTACAGGGGGCGTGCAGCCCCAGCATTTT. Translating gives CASSLGPTGGVQPQHF.

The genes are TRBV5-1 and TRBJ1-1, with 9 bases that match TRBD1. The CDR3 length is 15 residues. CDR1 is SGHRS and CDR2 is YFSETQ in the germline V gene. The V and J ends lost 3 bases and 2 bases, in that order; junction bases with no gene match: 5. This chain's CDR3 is CASSWGDRANTEAFF. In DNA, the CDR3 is TGCGCCAGCAGCTGGGGGGACAGGGCCAACACTGAAGCTTTCTTT.

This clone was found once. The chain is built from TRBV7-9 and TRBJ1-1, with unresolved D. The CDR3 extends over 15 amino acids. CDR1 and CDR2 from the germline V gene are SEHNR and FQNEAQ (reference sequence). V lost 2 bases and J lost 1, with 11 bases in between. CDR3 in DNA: TGTGCCAGCAGCTTATCACAGAGCAAGAACACTGAAGCTTTCTTT. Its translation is CASSLSQSKNTEAFF.

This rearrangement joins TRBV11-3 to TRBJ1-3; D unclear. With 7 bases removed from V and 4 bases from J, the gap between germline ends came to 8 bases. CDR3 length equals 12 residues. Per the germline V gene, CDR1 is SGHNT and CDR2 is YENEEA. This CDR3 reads CASKFQGNTIYF. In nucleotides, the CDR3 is TGTGCCAGCAAATTTCAGGGAAACACCATATATTTT.

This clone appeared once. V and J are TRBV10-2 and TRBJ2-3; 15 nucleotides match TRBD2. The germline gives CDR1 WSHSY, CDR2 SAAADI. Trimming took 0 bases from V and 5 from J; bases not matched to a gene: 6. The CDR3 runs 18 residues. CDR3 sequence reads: CASSESRTSGGAKDTQYF. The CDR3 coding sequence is TGCGCCAGCAGTGAGTCCCGGACTAGCGGGGGGGCCAAAGATACGCAGTATTTT.

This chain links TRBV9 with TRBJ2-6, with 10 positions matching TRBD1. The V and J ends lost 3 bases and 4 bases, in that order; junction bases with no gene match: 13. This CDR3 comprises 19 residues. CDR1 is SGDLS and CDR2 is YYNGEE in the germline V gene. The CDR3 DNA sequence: TGTGCCAGCAGCGCCCAGCTCGGGACAGGGGCTTCCGGGGCCAACGTCCTGACTTTC. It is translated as CASSAQLGTGASGANVLTF.

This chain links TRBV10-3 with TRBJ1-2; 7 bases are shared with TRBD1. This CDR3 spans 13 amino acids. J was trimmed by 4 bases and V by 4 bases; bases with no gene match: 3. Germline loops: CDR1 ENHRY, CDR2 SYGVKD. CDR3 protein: CAISGGQPYGYTF. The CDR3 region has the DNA TGTGCCATCAGTGGGGGACAGCCCTATGGCTACACCTTC.

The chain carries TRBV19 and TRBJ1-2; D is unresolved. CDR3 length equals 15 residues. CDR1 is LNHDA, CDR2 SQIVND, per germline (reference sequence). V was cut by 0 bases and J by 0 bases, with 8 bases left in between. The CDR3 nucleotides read TGTGCCAGTAGTATAGATTCCCCCACTAACTATGGCTACACCTTC. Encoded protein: CASSIDSPTNYGYTF.

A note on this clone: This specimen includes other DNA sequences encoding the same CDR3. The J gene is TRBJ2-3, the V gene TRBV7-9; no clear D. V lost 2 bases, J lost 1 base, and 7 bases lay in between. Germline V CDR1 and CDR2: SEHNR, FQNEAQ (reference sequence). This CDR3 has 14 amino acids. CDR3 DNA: TGTGCCAGCAGCTTACTGGGTGGCACAGATACGCAGTATTTT. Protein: CASSLLGGTDTQYF.

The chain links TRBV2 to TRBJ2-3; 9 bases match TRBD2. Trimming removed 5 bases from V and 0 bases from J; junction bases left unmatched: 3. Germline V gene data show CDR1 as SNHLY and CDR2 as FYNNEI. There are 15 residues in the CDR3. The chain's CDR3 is CASSLTSGSTDTQYF. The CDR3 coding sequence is TGTGCCAGCAGTCTAACTAGCGGGAGCACAGATACGCAGTATTTT.

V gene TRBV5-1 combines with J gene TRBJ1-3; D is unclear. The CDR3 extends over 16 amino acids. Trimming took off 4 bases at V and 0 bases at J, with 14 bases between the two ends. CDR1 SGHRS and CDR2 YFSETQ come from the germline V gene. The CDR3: CASSHSGKSSGNTIYF. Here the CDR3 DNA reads TGCGCCAGCAGCCACAGTGGGAAGAGCTCTGGAAACACCATATATTTT.

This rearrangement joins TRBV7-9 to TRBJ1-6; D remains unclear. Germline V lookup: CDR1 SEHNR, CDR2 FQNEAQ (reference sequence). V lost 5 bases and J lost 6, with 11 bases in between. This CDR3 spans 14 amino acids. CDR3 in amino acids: CASSPPPSNSPLHF. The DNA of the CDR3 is TGTGCCAGCAGCCCCCCACCTAGTAATTCACCCCTCCACTTT.

DNA for the CDR3: TGTGCCATCTCAGTAGATAGTAACTATGGCTACACCTTC. Amino acids: CAISVDSNYGYTF. The chain recombines TRBV10-3 with TRBJ1-2; D gene uncertain. Trimming took 8 bases from V and 1 from J, leaving 11 bases between them. The CDR3 is 13 residues long. Germline V gene data show CDR1 as ENHRY and CDR2 as SYGVKD.

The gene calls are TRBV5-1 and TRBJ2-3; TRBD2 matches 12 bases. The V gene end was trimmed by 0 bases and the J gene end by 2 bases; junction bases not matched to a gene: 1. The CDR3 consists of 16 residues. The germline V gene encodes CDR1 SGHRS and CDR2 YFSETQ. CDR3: CASSLGLAGVTDTQYF. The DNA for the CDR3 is TGCGCCAGCAGCTTGGGACTAGCGGGGGTCACAGATACGCAGTATTTT.

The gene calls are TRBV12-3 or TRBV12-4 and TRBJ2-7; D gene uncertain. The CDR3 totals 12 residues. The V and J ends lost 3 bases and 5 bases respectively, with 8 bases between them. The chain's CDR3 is CASSFFGNEQYF. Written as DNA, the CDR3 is TGTGCCAGCAGTTTTTTTGGTAACGAGCAGTACTTC.

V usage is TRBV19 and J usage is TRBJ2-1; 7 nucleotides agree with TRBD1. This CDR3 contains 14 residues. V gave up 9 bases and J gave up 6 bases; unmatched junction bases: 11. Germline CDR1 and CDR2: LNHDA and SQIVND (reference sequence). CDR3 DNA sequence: TGTGCCAGCAGAGGACAGGTATCAAGCAATGAGCAGTTCTTC. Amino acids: CASRGQVSSNEQFF.

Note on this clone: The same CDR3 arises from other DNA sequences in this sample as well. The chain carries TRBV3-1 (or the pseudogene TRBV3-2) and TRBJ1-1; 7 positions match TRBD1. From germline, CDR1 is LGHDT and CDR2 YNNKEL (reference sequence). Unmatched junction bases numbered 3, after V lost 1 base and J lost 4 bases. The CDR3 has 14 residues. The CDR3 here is CASSQVAGGTEAFF. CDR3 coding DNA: TGTGCCAGCAGCCAAGTGGCAGGGGGCACTGAAGCTTTCTTT.

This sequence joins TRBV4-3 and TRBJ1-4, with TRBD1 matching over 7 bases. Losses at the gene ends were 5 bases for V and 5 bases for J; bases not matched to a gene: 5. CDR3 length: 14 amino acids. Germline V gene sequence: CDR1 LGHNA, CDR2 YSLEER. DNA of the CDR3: TGCGCCAGCAGCTATACAGGGGCGAATGAAAAACTGTTTTTT. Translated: CASSYTGANEKLFF.

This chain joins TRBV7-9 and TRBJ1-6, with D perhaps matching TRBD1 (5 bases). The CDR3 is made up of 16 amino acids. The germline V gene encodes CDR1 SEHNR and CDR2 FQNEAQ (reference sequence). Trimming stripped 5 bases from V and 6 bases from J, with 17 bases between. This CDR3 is CASSVAGFSGNSPLHF. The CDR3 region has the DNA TGTGCCAGCAGCGTCGCAGGGTTTTCTGGTAATTCACCCCTCCACTTT.

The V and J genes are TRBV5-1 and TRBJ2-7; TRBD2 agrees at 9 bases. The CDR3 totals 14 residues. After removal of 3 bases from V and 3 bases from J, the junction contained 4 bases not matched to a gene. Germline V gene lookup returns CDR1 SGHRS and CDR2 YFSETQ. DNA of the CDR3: TGCGCCAGCAGCTCCGGGACTAGCCTCTACGAGCAGTACTTC. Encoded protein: CASSSGTSLYEQYF.

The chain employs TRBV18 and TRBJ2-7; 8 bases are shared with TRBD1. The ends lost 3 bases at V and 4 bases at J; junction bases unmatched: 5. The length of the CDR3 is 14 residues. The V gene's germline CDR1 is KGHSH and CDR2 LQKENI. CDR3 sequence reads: CASSPQGATYEQYF. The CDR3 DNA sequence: TGTGCCAGCTCACCTCAGGGGGCGACGTACGAGCAGTACTTC. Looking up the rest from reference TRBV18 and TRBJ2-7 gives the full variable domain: NAGVMQNPRHLVRRRGQEARLRCSPMKGHSHVYWYRQLPEEGLKFMVYLQKENIIDESGMPKERFSAEFPKEGPSILRIQQVVRGDSAAYFCASSPQGATYEQYFGPGTRLTVT.

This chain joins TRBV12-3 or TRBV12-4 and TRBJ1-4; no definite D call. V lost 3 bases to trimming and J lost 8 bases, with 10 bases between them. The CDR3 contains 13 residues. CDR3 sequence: CASSFGIREKLFF. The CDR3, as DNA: TGTGCCAGCAGTTTTGGCATCCGGGAAAAACTGTTTTTT.

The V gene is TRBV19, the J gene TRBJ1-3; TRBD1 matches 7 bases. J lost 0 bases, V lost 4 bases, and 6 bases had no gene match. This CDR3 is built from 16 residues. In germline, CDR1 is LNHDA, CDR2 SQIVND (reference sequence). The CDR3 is CASSTGQSDSGNTIYF. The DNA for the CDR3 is TGTGCCAGTAGTACGGGACAGTCCGACTCTGGAAACACCATATATTTT.

Written as DNA, the CDR3 is TGTGCCAGCAGCTTAGGACCTTCAGAGACCATTAACTATGGCTACACCTTC. Amino acid sequence: CASSLGPSETINYGYTF. The rearrangement joins TRBV7-9 to TRBJ1-2; D uncertain. V dropped 1 base and J dropped 1 base, with 16 bases sitting between them. This CDR3 spans 17 amino acids. Per germline, CDR1 SEHNR and CDR2 FQNEAQ (reference sequence).

CDR3: CASSHAAGTYEQYF. The CDR3 DNA reads as TGCGCCAGCAGCCATGCGGCAGGTACCTACGAGCAGTACTTC. The chain employs TRBV4-1 and TRBJ2-7, with D unresolved. The V gene lost 3 bases and the J gene lost 2 bases, with 11 bases spanning the gap. This CDR3 is built from 14 residues. Germline-derived CDR1 and CDR2 are MGHRA and YSYEKL.

This CDR3 is CASRIAYEQYF. CDR3 in DNA: TGTGCCAGCAGGATCGCCTACGAGCAGTACTTC. The chain links TRBV6-5 to TRBJ2-7; D remains unclear. Germline values: CDR1 MNHEY, CDR2 SVGAGI. V shed 6 bases and J shed 2 bases, with 5 bases lying between them. There are 11 residues in the CDR3.

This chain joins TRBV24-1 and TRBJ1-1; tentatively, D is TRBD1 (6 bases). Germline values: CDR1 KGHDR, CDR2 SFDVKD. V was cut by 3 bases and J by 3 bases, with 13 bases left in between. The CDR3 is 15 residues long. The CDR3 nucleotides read TGTGCCACCAGTGATGCCAGAGAGGGGGACACTGAAGCTTTCTTT. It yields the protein CATSDAREGDTEAFF.